These T cell receptor beta chains were read from a single sample in a study of blood T cell repertoires in COVID-19. Repertoires were generated with immunoSEQ multiplex PCR, while TCRdb's copy carries only in-frame clones and drops some. This table has 200,000 to 250,000 clones, 80% to 90% appearing once. What was sequenced was peripheral blood. Receptor source: a man aged 55 to 69 with acute or convalescent COVID-19. CDR3s include the opening cysteine and the closing phenylalanine or tryptophan. The order of the fields is clone size, J gene, D gene, CDR3 length, V gene, CDR3 DNA, CDR3 protein. The D gene is left open where the match is weak. Not all rows give a size; the values are once, few, many and, for expanded clones, a class.

.,TRBJ2-3,.,15,TRBV5-1,TGCGCCAGCAGCTTGGTTTCAGGGGACACAGATACGCAGTATTTT,CASSLVSGDTDTQYF
.,TRBJ1-2,TRBD1,15,TRBV11-2,TGTGCCAGCAGCTTAGCAGGGGGCAGGAACTATGGCTACACCTTC,CASSLAGGRNYGYTF
.,TRBJ1-4,.,13,TRBV25-1,TGTGCCAGCAGTGGCGGGTACAGTAAAAAACTGTTTTTT,CASSGGYSKKLFF
.,TRBJ1-6,TRBD1,14,TRBV5-4,TGTGCCAGTAGACTCAGACAGGGTAATTCACCCCTCCACTTT,CASRLRQGNSPLHF
.,TRBJ2-7,.,13,TRBV19,TGTGCCAGTAGTCGGAGGAACTCCTACGAGCAGTACTTC,CASSRRNSYEQYF
.,TRBJ1-1,.,14,TRBV9,TGTGCCAGCAGCTTGACCCCCGGGGGCACTGAAGCTTTCTTT,CASSLTPGGTEAFF
.,TRBJ2-5,.,14,TRBV2,TGTGCCAGCAGTGCCCTACTTCAGGAAGAGACCCAGTACTTC,CASSALLQEETQYF
.,TRBJ1-2,.,12,TRBV28,TGTGCCAGCAGAGGGACACCCTATGGCTACACCTTC,CASRGTPYGYTF
once,TRBJ2-7,TRBD2,16,TRBV4-2,TGTGCCAGCAGCCAAGGTAGGATTAGCGGGGACTACGAGCAGTACTTC,CASSQGRISGDYEQYF
.,TRBJ1-2,.,15,TRBV10-3,TGTGCCATCAGTGAGTCGATGGCAGGTAACTATGGCTACACCTTC,CAISESMAGNYGYTF
.,TRBJ1-3,.,15,TRBV10-3,TGTGCCATCAGTGCGATGGCAGGGGACGGAAACACCATATATTTT,CAISAMAGDGNTIYF
.,TRBJ1-1,.,12,TRBV28,TGTGCCAGCAGGATAGGGGGCACTGAAGCTTTCTTT,CASRIGGTEAFF
.,TRBJ2-1,.,10,TRBV19,TGTGCCAGTAGCGGTGGTGAGCAGTTCTTC,CASSGGEQFF
.,TRBJ2-1,TRBD2,14,TRBV19,TGTGCCAGTAGTATAAATCGCGGGAGGGCTGAGCAGTTCTTC,CASSINRGRAEQFF